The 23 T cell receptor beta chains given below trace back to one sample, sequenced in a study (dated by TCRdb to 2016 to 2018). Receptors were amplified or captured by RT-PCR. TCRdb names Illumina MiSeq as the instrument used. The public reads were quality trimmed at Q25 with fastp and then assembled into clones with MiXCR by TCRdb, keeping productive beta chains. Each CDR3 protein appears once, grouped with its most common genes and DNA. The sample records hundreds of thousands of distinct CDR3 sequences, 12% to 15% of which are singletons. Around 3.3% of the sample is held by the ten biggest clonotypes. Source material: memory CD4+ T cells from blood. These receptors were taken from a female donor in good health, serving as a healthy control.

This CDR3 is CASSTLGGDQPQHF. In nucleotides, the CDR3 is TGTGCCAGCAGCACATTGGGGGGGGATCAGCCCCAGCATTTT. The chain uses TRBV9 and TRBJ1-5; D is perhaps TRBD1 (5 bases). The CDR3 loop spans 14 amino acids. Germline V gives CDR1 SGDLS, CDR2 YYNGEE. V lost 4 bases and J 5 bases, leaving 13 bases between the germline ends.

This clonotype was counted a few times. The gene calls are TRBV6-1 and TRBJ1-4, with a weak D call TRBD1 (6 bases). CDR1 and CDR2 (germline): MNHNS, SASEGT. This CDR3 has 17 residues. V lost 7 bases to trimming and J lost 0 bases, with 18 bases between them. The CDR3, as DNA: TGTGCCAGCACCCTGCACAGGGCAGTTGCAACTAATGAAAAACTGTTTTTT. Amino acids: CASTLHRAVATNEKLFF.

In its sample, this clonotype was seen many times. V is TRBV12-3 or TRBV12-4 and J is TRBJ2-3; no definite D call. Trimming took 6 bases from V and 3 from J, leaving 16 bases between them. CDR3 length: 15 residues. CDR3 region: CASSPDWEGTDTQYF. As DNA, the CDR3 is TGTGCCAGCAGCCCTGACTGGGAAGGGACAGATACGCAGTATTTT.

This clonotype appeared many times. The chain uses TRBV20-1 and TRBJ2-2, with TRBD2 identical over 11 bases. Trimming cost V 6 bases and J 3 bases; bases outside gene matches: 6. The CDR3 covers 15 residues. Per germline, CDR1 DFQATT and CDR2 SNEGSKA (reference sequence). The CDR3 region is CSAVGLAEYTGELFF. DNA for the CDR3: TGCAGTGCCGTGGGACTAGCGGAGTACACCGGGGAGCTGTTTTTT.

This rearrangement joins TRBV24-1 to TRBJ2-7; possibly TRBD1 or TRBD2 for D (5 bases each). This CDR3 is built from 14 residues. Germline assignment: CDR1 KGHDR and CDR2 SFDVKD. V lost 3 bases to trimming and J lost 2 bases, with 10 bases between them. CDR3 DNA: TGTGCCACCAGTGATGGGGGACGGACCTACGAGCAGTACTTC. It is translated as CATSDGGRTYEQYF.

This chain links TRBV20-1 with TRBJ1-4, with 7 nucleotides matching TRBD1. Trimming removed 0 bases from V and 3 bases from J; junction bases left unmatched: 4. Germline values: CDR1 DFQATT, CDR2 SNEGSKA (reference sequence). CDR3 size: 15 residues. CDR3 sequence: CSAREGTASNEKLFF. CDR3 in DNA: TGCAGTGCTAGAGAGGGGACAGCCTCTAATGAAAAACTGTTTTTT.

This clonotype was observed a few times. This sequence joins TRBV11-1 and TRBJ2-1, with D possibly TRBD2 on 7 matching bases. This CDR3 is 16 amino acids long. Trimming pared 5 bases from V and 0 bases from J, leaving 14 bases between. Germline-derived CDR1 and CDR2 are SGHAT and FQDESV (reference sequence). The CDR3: CASSPKGGSSYNEQFF. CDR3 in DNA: TGTGCCAGCAGCCCAAAGGGGGGGTCCTCCTACAATGAGCAGTTCTTC.

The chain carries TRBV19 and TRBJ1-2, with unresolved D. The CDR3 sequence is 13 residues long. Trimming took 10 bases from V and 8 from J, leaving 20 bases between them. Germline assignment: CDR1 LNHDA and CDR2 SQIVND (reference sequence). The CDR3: CATLGGPNGGYTF. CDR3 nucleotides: TGTGCCACCCTCGGAGGACCTAATGGCGGCTACACCTTC.

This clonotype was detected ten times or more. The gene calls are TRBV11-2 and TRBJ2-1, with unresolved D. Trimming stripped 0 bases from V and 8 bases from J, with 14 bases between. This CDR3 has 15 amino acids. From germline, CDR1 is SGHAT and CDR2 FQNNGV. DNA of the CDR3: TGTGCCAGCAGCTTAGATCATCTGAGGTTCGATGAGCAGTTCTTC. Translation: CASSLDHLRFDEQFF.

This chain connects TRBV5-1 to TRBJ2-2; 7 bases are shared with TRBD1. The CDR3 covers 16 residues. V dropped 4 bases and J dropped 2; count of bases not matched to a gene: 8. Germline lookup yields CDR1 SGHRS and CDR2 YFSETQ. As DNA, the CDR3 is TGCGCCAGCAGCCCACGGGACAGAATCAACACCGGGGAGCTGTTTTTT. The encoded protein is CASSPRDRINTGELFF.

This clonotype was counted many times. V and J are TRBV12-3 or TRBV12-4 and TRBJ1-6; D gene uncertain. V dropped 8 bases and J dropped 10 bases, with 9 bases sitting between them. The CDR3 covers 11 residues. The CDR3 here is CASSGYSPLHF. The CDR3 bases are TGTGCCAGCTCGGGATACTCACCCCTCCACTTT.

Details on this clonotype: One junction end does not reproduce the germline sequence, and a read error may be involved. This chain's CDR3 is CAGSLGRQETQYF. In DNA, the CDR3 is TGTGCCGGCAGTTTAGGGCGGCAAGAGACCCAGTACTTC. The chain is built from TRBV12-3 or TRBV12-4 and TRBJ2-5, with D unclear. The CDR3 has 13 residues.

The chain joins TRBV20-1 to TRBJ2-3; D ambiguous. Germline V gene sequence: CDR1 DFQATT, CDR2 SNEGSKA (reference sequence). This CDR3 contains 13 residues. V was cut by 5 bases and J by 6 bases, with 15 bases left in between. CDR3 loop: CSAPRSPTDTQYF. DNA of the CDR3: TGCAGTGCTCCGCGGAGCCCCACGGATACGCAGTATTTT.

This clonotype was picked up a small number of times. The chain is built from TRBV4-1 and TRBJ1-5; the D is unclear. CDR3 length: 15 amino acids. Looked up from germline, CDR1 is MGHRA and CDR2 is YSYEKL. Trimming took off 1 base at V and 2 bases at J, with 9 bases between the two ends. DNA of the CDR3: TGCGCCAGCAGCCAAGGCCCTTGGGGCAATCAGCCCCAGCATTTT. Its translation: CASSQGPWGNQPQHF.

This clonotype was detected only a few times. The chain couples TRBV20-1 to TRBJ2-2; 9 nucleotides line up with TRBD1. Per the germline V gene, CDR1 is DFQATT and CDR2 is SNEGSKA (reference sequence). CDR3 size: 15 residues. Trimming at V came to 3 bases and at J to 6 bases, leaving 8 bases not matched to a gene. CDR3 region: CSARGDRGAPGELFF. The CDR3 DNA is TGCAGTGCTAGGGGCGACAGGGGGGCTCCCGGGGAGCTGTTTTTT.

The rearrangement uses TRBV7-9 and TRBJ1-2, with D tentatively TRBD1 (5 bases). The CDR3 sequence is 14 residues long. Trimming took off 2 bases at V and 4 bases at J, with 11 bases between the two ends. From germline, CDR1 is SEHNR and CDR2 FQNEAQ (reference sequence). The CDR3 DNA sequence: TGTGCCAGCAGCTTATTTCGGGGCCCCTATGGCTACACCTTC. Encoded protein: CASSLFRGPYGYTF.

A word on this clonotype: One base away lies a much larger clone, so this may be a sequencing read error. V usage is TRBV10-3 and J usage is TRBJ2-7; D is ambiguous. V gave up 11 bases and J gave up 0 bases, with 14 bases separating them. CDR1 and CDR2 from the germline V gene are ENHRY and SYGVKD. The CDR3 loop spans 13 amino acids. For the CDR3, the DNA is TGTGCCCCTCTGTCTCATTCCTCCTACGAGCAGTACTTC. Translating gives CAPLSHSSYEQYF.

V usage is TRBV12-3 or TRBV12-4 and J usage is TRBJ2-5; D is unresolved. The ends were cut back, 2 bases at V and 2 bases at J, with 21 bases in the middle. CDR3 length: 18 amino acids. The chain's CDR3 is CASSLSVGYHTSQETQYF. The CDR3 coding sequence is TGTGCCAGCAGTTTATCGGTCGGCTATCATACCTCACAAGAGACCCAGTACTTC.

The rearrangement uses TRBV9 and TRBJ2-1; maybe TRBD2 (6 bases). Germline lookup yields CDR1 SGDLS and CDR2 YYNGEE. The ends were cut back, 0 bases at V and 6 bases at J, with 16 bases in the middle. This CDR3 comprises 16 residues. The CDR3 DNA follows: TGTGCCAGCAGCGTAGAGTTGGCGGGAACGGGCAATGAGCAGTTCTTC. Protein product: CASSVELAGTGNEQFF.

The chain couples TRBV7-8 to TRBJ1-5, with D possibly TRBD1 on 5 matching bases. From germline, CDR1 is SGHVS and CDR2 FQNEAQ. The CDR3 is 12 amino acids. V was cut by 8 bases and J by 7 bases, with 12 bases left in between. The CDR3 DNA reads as TGTGCCAGCGGAGTGGGGGAGCAGCCCCAGCATTTT. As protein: CASGVGEQPQHF.

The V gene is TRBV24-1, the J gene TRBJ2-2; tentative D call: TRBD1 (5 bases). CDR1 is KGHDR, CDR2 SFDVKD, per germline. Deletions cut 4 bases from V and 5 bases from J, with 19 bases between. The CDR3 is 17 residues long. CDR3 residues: CATSDPTGRLGTGELFF. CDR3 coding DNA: TGTGCCACCAGTGACCCTACAGGACGCCTCGGGACCGGGGAGCTGTTTTTT.

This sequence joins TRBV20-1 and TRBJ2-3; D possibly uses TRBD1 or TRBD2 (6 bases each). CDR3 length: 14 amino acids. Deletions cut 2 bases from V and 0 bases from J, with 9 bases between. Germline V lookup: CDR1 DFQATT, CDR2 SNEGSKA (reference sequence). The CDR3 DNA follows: TGCAGTGCTAGAAGGGGGGCGAGCACAGATACGCAGTATTTT. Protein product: CSARRGASTDTQYF.

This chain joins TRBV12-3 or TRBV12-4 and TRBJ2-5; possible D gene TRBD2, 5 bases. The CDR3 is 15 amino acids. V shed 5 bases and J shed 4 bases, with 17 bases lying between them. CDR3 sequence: CASSLVPGSGETQYF. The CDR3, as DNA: TGTGCCAGCAGTCTAGTACCTGGGAGCGGAGAGACCCAGTACTTC.